This T cell receptor beta chain was captured in a study of CD8 T cells in ankylosing spondylitis. On this clonotype itself: Its antigen is not known.

TCRdb processed the 5' RACE reads anew with MiXCR; each CDR3 protein has one entry. Among about 250,000 distinct CDR3 sequences listed, about 20% were seen once. The CDR3 contains 12 residues. Looked up from germline, CDR1 is SGHTA and CDR2 is FQGNSA. The V segment lost 5 bases and the J segment 8 bases; nucleotides outside the gene matches: 4. Study results and limitations: Apparently characteristic of ankylosing spondylitis blood was a TCR beta motif (under ten highly homologous variants).

The receptor's source is a male donor with ankylosing spondylitis or in good health (not recorded which). The rearrangement joins TRBV7-2 to TRBJ2-3, with TRBD2 matching 7 bases. Sequenced sample: blood, either unsorted or a sorted T cell fraction (not recorded which). The CDR3 spells CASSPSGTTQYF. In nucleotides, the CDR3 is TGTGCCAGCAGCCCCAGCGGGACTACGCAGTATTTT.